This T cell receptor beta chain came from a study of blood T cell repertoires in COVID-19. Assay used: immunoSEQ multiplex PCR; TCRdb lists only in-frame clones, some missing. The sample comprises more than 40,000 clones, approximately 84% of which are singletons, and 4% to 5.5% rests with the top ten. Trimming shortened V by 7 bases and J by 2 bases, and 3 bases separated the two germline ends. The germline CDR1 and CDR2 sequences are ENHRY and SYGVKD. The CDR3 has 10 residues. The sequencing sample was made of peripheral blood. The V gene is TRBV10-3, the J gene TRBJ2-7, with D hard to call. This receptor was obtained from a man between 45 and 60 years old with active COVID-19. This CDR3 is CAIITYEQYF. The CDR3 DNA reads TGTGCCATCATTACCTACGAGCAGTACTTC.